These 15 T cell receptor beta chains originate from one sample sequenced in a study of blood T cell repertoires in COVID-19. Sequenced by immunoSEQ multiplex PCR; TCRdb stores in-frame clones only, minus some. Of about 300,000 clones detected, more than 85% appear once; the ten largest clones hold over 2%. The sample was peripheral blood. These receptors came from a woman aged 30 to 39 with COVID-19, enrolled during active disease.

The chain uses TRBV5-1 and TRBJ1-1; 10 bases match TRBD1. V was clipped by 4 bases and J by 5 bases; unmatched bases: 8. The germline V gene encodes CDR1 SGHRS and CDR2 YFSETQ. This CDR3 has 15 residues. The CDR3 coding sequence is TGCGCCAGCAGCCCGAGGGACAGGGGAAGGACTGAAGCTTTCTTT. Encoded protein: CASSPRDRGRTEAFF.

V and J are TRBV29-1 and TRBJ1-3, with D unresolved. Trimming cost V 4 bases and J 1 base, with 11 bases left between them. Germline loops: CDR1 SQVTM, CDR2 ANQGSEA. This CDR3 spans 14 amino acids. The CDR3 DNA sequence: TGCAGCGTTGGTGGGTCGGGGTCTGGAAACACCATATATTTT. Translation: CSVGGSGSGNTIYF.

The J gene is TRBJ2-1, the V gene TRBV2, with a tentative D call TRBD2 (5 bases). The V and J ends lost 4 bases and 4 bases respectively, with 11 bases between them. CDR1 is SNHLY, CDR2 FYNNEI, per germline. CDR3 length equals 14 residues. The CDR3 sequence: CASSARTSYNEQFF. DNA for the CDR3: TGTGCCAGCAGTGCAAGGACTTCTTACAATGAGCAGTTCTTC.

This chain links TRBV27 with TRBJ2-3; TRBD2 matches 12 bases. Germline-derived CDR1 and CDR2 are MNHEY and SMNVEV (reference sequence). V shed 4 bases and J 3 bases; nucleotides not matched to a gene: 11. CDR3 length equals 18 residues. The CDR3 protein is CASSSTHLTSGRTDTQYF. The DNA of the CDR3 is TGTGCCAGCAGTTCCACTCATCTGACTAGCGGGAGAACAGATACGCAGTATTTT.

The chain couples TRBV27 to TRBJ2-1, with 14 bases that match TRBD2. The germline V gene has CDR1 MNHEY and CDR2 SMNVEV (reference sequence). With 3 bases clipped from V and 9 bases from J, the junction kept 7 bases outside the gene matches. This CDR3 contains 16 residues. CDR3 sequence reads: CASSFSTGLAGAEQFF. Here the CDR3 DNA reads TGTGCCAGCAGTTTTTCCACGGGACTAGCGGGAGCTGAGCAGTTCTTC.

The chain uses TRBV7-9 and TRBJ1-1, with no clear D. From germline, CDR1 is SEHNR and CDR2 FQNEAQ (reference sequence). This CDR3 is built from 14 residues. V lost 2 bases and J 0 bases, leaving 7 bases between the germline ends. DNA for the CDR3: TGTGCCAGCAGCTTACCCCAAATGAACACTGAAGCTTTCTTT. It codes for CASSLPQMNTEAFF.

The V and J genes are TRBV5-8 and TRBJ2-1; maybe TRBD1 (6 bases). CDR3 size: 16 residues. V was pared by 4 bases and J by 1 base, with 15 bases between. From germline, CDR1 is SGHTS and CDR2 YDEGEE. CDR3 coding DNA: TGTGCCAGCAGCATACAGGGATGGGGATCCTACAATGAGCAGTTCTTC. This translates into CASSIQGWGSYNEQFF.

The rearrangement joins TRBV2 to TRBJ2-1; 10 bases line up with TRBD1. The J segment lost 9 bases and the V segment lost 2 bases, leaving 7 bases of the junction unmatched. The CDR3 contains 15 residues. Per germline, CDR1 SNHLY and CDR2 FYNNEI. CDR3 sequence (DNA): TGTGCCAGCAGTGAAAGTTCAGGACAGGGGGGTGAGCAGTTCTTC. The encoded protein is CASSESSGQGGEQFF.

The chain has TRBV5-8 and TRBJ2-4; D uncertain. This CDR3 region has 15 residues. Germline lookup yields CDR1 SGHTS and CDR2 YDEGEE. V lost 5 bases and J 0 bases, leaving 12 bases between the germline ends. CDR3 sequence reads: CASRLLKLAKNIQYF. DNA for the CDR3: TGTGCCAGCAGGCTATTAAAACTAGCCAAAAACATTCAGTACTTC.

The chain uses TRBV30 and TRBJ1-5; unclear D gene. The V gene's germline CDR1 is GTSNPN and CDR2 SVGIG (reference sequence). The ends were cut back, 2 bases at V and 0 bases at J, with 11 bases in the middle. CDR3 size: 15 residues. The CDR3 DNA follows: TGTGCCTGGAGTTCGAACAGCTATAGCAATCAGCCCCAGCATTTT. Its translation is CAWSSNSYSNQPQHF.

V gene TRBV30 combines with J gene TRBJ1-2; D gene uncertain. Trimming cost V 4 bases and J 4 bases, with 13 bases left between them. This CDR3 has 13 residues. Per the germline V gene, CDR1 is GTSNPN and CDR2 is SVGIG (reference sequence). CDR3 amino acids: CAWNSGGSYGYTF. CDR3 coding DNA: TGTGCCTGGAACAGTGGAGGTAGCTATGGCTACACCTTC.

This clone is medium-sized within its sample. The DNA is omitted, as the CDR3 cannot be located on it reliably, and the CDR3 follows TCRdb's listing. The sample has other DNA sequences that encode this CDR3 too. The J gene is TRBJ2-7, the V gene TRBV6-5; TRBD2 reflects the table's D call only, with no check against the DNA. Germline CDR1 and CDR2: MNHEY and SVGAGI. Inclusive of both ends, the CDR3 amounts to 16 amino acids. This CDR3 is CASSSSTSGSSYEQYF.

CDR3 nucleotide sequence: TGTGCCAGCAGCTTACGGGGGGCCTACGACGAGCAGTACTTC. Amino acids: CASSLRGAYDEQYF. The chain links TRBV7-3 to TRBJ2-7, with D perhaps matching TRBD2 (7 bases). The length of the CDR3 is 14 residues. V was trimmed by 2 bases and J by 5 bases, leaving 13 bases between them. Looked up from germline, CDR1 is SGHTA and CDR2 is FQGTGA.

CDR3: CASSLSWGLSYEQYF. CDR3 nucleotide sequence: TGTGCCAGCAGTTTATCTTGGGGACTCTCCTACGAGCAGTACTTC. The chain has TRBV27 and TRBJ2-7; D may be TRBD2 (6 bases). V dropped 0 bases and J dropped 0 bases, with 9 bases sitting between them. The CDR3 is 15 amino acids. Germline values: CDR1 MNHEY, CDR2 SMNVEV (reference sequence).

The rearrangement joins TRBV19 to TRBJ2-1; perhaps TRBD2 as D (6 bases). Trimming stripped 6 bases from V and 3 bases from J, with 18 bases between. CDR1 is LNHDA, CDR2 SQIVND, per germline (reference sequence). There are 16 residues in the CDR3. DNA of the CDR3: TGTGCCAGTAGCCTCGCGGGACTCCTAGACTACAATGAGCAGTTCTTC. Translating gives CASSLAGLLDYNEQFF.